This TCR beta chain was identified during a study of cytomegalovirus exposure and HLA in healthy donors (dated 2017 in TCRdb). Regarding the study in general: According to an earlier analysis of several hundred of the donors, some 180 million T cells yielded 120 million or so unique TCR beta sequences and 250 to 350 Gb of sequence data. Approximately 300 gigabases of sequencing data and tens of millions of unique TCR sequences made up an early release that covered some 640 HLA-typed donors. Among the roughly 370 genotyped donors, approximately 77% belonged to the genetic ancestry cluster associated with self-reported Caucasian donors. The aim of the study was to test whether cataloging public T cell receptors could identify signatures of past pathogen exposure. The study profiled the T cell repertoires of about 640 subjects by immunosequencing and related them to cytomegalovirus serostatus. Besides the first cohort of 550 to 750 subjects, a separate validation cohort made up of over 100 different subjects was used. High-throughput TCR immunosequencing, statistical association of individual TCRs with disease status, and machine learning were combined to predict cytomegalovirus infection status. A later analysis re-analyzed previously published TCR beta repertoires from roughly 600 donors and added high-resolution HLA genotyping to study TCR occurrence patterns. Rather than using new phenotypic data, the later analysis identified candidate immune exposures from TCR beta sequences and from how often those sequences occurred across donors. An earlier analysis of 450 to 750 of the donors used high-throughput TCR beta sequencing to judge whether each TCR beta V gene segment behaved as functional or pseudogenic. Donor age, sex, ethnicity and CMV serostatus were compiled together with the repertoire data. Genome-wide SNP genotypes for about 65% of the 666 donors were used in a later genetic analysis, which treated that subset as a discovery cohort. Every discovery cohort repertoire had been produced on one sequencing platform. Class I and class II HLA loci were covered by the typing at four-digit resolution. Typing coverage differed by locus: A, B, C, DRB1 and DQB1 were typed in roughly 620-640 donors, DQA1 in about 500, DPA1 in around 600, and DPB1 in approximately 450. A handful of DR-DQ haplotypes were handled as single units for association and clustering because linkage in the cohort was strong. Across about 370 genotyped donors of the cohort, an average of approximately 220,000 unique TCR beta nucleotide sequences per donor were sequenced, and roughly a sixth of those sequences were non-productive. General study outcomes and caveats: A later genetic analysis associated a missense DCLRE1C variant with V-gene and J-gene trimming of TCR beta chains, and an independent cohort replicated the association. When HLA alleles, especially DR and DQ, strongly co-occurred, TCR associations were difficult to assign to individual alleles. The cohort was sequenced for TCR beta chains only, and without alpha or paired-chain data the features that could be detected were limited. According to a later analysis, parvovirus B19, influenza, CMV and Epstein-Barr virus appeared linked to several top co-occurrence clusters. Correlated functional status among segregating V segments might be attributable to linkage disequilibrium, but an unknown experimental factor could not be ruled out. A later analysis found that most CMV-associated TCR beta chains appeared HLA-restricted, with HLA associations seemingly driven largely by CMV exposure. Because HLA typing was unavailable for some donors at each locus, only the typed subset was used in association tests. It was suggested by the authors that the approach could potentially be generalized to other disease states and immunological phenotypes. In a later analysis, the rate of TCR association differed among HLA loci, with DRB1 alleles having the most associated TCRs and HLA-C alleles having the fewest. A total of some 180 TCR beta chains were listed by the study as associated with cytomegalovirus. In vitro tests confirmed that a few of the cytomegalovirus-associated TCR beta chains recognize cytomegalovirus antigens. An earlier analysis of 450 to 750 of the donors showed that most TCR beta V segments appeared in productive rearrangements either about 87% or about 30% of the time, which broadly matched IMGT annotations. A further reported finding was that TCR beta sequences accurately predicted the HLA-A and HLA-B alleles for most subjects in the first cohort. The earlier analysis of some 540 of the donors excluded some 16 rarely observed V segments, including chromosome 9 orphons, because counts were too low. Some IMGT-functional V segments, including TRBV6-2 and TRBV6-3, could not be distinguished by the 87-base-pair reads and were therefore excluded. A later analysis associated about 17,000 TCR beta sequences with specific HLA alleles at a false discovery rate of 0.05. While some public TCRs were present in many individuals, most TCR sequences turned up only very rarely across donors. In a later genetic analysis, fewer N-insertions in productive TCRs were reported among donors in an Asian-associated ancestry cluster than the roughly 700-donor mean. CMV serostatus was the only immune exposure information available for the cohort. The presence/absence analyses assumed that sequencing depth was roughly uniform across donors, and that assumption may not be true. Compared with equally common non-associated chains, HLA-associated TCR beta chains in a later analysis were more clonally expanded and had lower generation probabilities. Cytomegalovirus status was reported to be diagnosed by the classifier with high specificity and sensitivity in both the original and validation cohorts. A group of highly shared sequence variants was considered likely to be a technical artifact of the sequencing pipeline.

The cohort was made up of about 670 healthy bone marrow donors. At the time of sampling, all cohort members were nominally healthy, though unrecorded immune exposures were likely present. The donor was CMV seropositive and belonged to the group of over 250 seropositive cohort members. Every donor gave a peripheral blood sample, and the peripheral blood mononuclear cells from that sample were used for TCR beta sequencing. The Qiagen DNeasy Blood Extraction Kit was used to extract genomic DNA from the blood cell samples. CDR1 and CDR2 are drawn from the germline V gene (reference sequence): GTSNPN, SVGIG. From the cysteine through the phenylalanine, the CDR3 covers 14 amino acids. Only the CDR3 DNA stays, 42 bases, in frame from base 1. V is cut back by 8 bases and J by 8 bases, with 17 bases in the junction unmatched. Library preparation was by the immunoSEQ multiplex PCR assay. A mixture of 60 forward primers for TCR Vbeta segments and 13 reverse primers for TCR Jbeta segments was used in the multiplex PCR. A multiplex PCR assay on genomic DNA amplified the CDR3 region of rearranged TCR beta genes. On the Illumina HiSeq System, the amplified TCR beta libraries were sequenced as 87-base-pair reads. The published analysis was carried out like this. A later analysis counted about 80 million unique TCR beta chains across the 666 repertoires, and roughly 9.9 million of these chains were shared by at least two donors. Raw reads were error-corrected and collapsed into unique sequences by a nearest-neighbor algorithm in which closely related sequences were merged to remove PCR and sequencing errors. Alignment of CDR3 sequences to IMGT reference sequences was used to assign V, D and J gene segments. Each retained sequence needed at least a six-nucleotide match to both a V gene segment and a J gene segment. Rearrangements were classified as productive when the CDR3 lacked stop codons and remained in frame with V and J, and all other rearrangements were classified as non-productive. Following IMGT convention, CDR3 was defined as the stretch from the second conserved V-encoded cysteine up to the conserved J-encoded phenylalanine. In an earlier analysis of approximately 500 of the donors, sequences lacking an unambiguous match to a single V gene segment were excluded. An earlier analysis of several hundred of the donors called V segments functional above 56.7% productive rearrangements and segregating when the between-donor standard deviation exceeded 5%. A statistical classification framework was built for diagnosing cytomegalovirus status from the catalog of TCR beta chain sequences. V and J gene assignment, in a later analysis, came from comparing TCR nucleotide sequences with IMGT/GENE-DB human TR gene sequences. The TCRdist pipeline was used in a later analysis to assign CDR3 sequences and most-parsimonious VDJ recombination scenarios. In a later analysis, every TCR beta chain was defined by the combination of its CDR3 amino acid sequence and its V-gene family, and reads without a unique V-gene family were dropped. A later analysis removed 450 to 600 highly shared, low-generation-probability nucleotide sequences to deal with suspected cross-contamination and a sequencing artifact. For each public chain, a later analysis derived a clonal expansion index from normalized ranks of inferred template counts within each repertoire. In a later analysis, generation probabilities were computed with a VDJ recombination model fitted to out-of-frame rearrangements, and the resulting probabilities were checked against IGoR. Hypergeometric tests were used in a later analysis to score TCR-TCR, TCR-HLA and TCR-CMV co-occurrence, with a repertoire-size bias correction applied to the TCR pairs. False discovery rates were estimated in a later analysis by permuting HLA or CMV assignments 20 times. In a later analysis, co-occurring TCRs were grouped using DBSCAN, with TCRdist sequence similarity added in when clustering inside HLA-allele-positive subsets. Repertoires with fewer than 30,000 or more than 120,000 public chains were left out of co-occurrence clustering, as were about five repertoires with anomalous nucleotide sharing. TCRdb provides this immuneACCESS table in a form limited to in-frame rearrangements. Some clones are lacking; in checked studies, under half of them reflect an unresolved V gene, and why the rest are absent is not known. V and J calls and clone size are as listed in that table; D and trimming were resolved from the DNA. The sample table includes roughly 58,000 clones. The top ten clonotypes cover about 10% of the sample.

As regards this clone: Its antigen is still unknown.

Sequenced input: PBMCs. This clonotype originated in a woman aged 50 to 65 in good health and CMV-seropositive. This sequence uses TRBV30 and TRBJ1-2, with 7 bases matching TRBD1. The CDR3 reads as follows: CAGDFRQGLRGYTF. The nucleotides are TGTGCCGGCGACTTCCGACAGGGATTGCGCGGCTACACCTTC.